A single sample is the source of the 15 T cell receptor beta chains below, sequenced in a study of blood T cell repertoires in COVID-19. The assay was immunoSEQ multiplex PCR, and TCRdb's table has in-frame clones only and misses some. The table includes about 100,000 clones, approximately 81% detected once. Sequenced: peripheral blood. The receptors come from a human donor in a cohort sampled during active COVID-19.

V is TRBV7-8 and J is TRBJ1-2; the D gene is possibly TRBD1 (6 bases). CDR1 is SGHVS, CDR2 FQNEAQ, per germline. This CDR3 has 14 residues. V lost 6 bases and J lost 4, with 15 bases in between. CDR3 residues: CASSRGGVLYGYTF. The CDR3 DNA reads as TGTGCCAGCAGTAGAGGGGGGGTACTCTATGGCTACACCTTC.

The rearrangement uses TRBV2 and TRBJ1-2; TRBD1 matches at 11 bases. Germline V gives CDR1 SNHLY, CDR2 FYNNEI. The V segment lost 1 base and the J segment 8 bases; nucleotides outside the gene matches: 0. The CDR3 is made up of 13 amino acids. CDR3 loop: CASSEGTGGGYTF. As DNA, the CDR3 is TGTGCCAGCAGTGAAGGGACAGGGGGCGGCTACACCTTC.

The V gene is TRBV5-6, the J gene TRBJ2-5, with 11 bases aligning to TRBD2. Per germline, CDR1 SGHDT and CDR2 YYEEEE. This CDR3 comprises 16 residues. Trimming cost V 2 bases and J 3 bases; bases outside gene matches: 6. CDR3 coding DNA: TGTGCCAGCAGCTTTCTAGCGGGGGGCATCGAAGAGACCCAGTACTTC. Encoded protein: CASSFLAGGIEETQYF.

V is TRBV19 and J is TRBJ2-2, with 9 bases identical to TRBD1. Germline V gene lookup returns CDR1 LNHDA and CDR2 SQIVND (reference sequence). The CDR3 contains 17 residues. J gave up 4 bases and V 0 bases, and 6 bases lay outside the gene matches. The CDR3 sequence is CASSIDRQGVGTGELFF. CDR3 nucleotides: TGTGCCAGTAGTATAGATCGACAGGGGGTGGGCACCGGGGAGCTGTTTTTT. The variable domain in full, with the rest retrieved from reference TRBV19 and TRBJ2-2, is DGGITQSPKYLFRKEGQNVTLSCEQNLNHDAMYWYRQDPGQGLRLIYYSQIVNDFQKGDIAEGYSVSREKKESFPLTVTSAQKNPTAFYLCASSIDRQGVGTGELFFGEGSRLTVL.

The rearrangement uses TRBV5-1 and TRBJ1-2, with D perhaps TRBD1 (5 bases). CDR3 length equals 13 residues. The germline V gene has CDR1 SGHRS and CDR2 YFSETQ. V shed 4 bases and J shed 8 bases, with 15 bases lying between them. The CDR3 region is CASSTPGEVGYTF. CDR3 bases: TGCGCCAGCAGCACCCCGGGGGAGGTGGGCTACACCTTC.

V gene TRBV5-1 combines with J gene TRBJ2-2, with a possible D match to TRBD2 (6 bases). Germline V CDR1 and CDR2: SGHRS, YFSETQ. The CDR3 is 14 amino acids. V lost 5 bases and J 4 bases, leaving 12 bases between the germline ends. CDR3 in DNA: TGCGCCAGCAGAGGGTCCGGGAGCACCGGGGAGCTGTTTTTT. It specifies CASRGSGSTGELFF.

The V gene is TRBV11-2, the J gene TRBJ1-3; TRBD1 matches 10 bases. The CDR3 loop spans 15 amino acids. Per the germline V gene, CDR1 is SGHAT and CDR2 is FQNNGV. V gave up 5 bases and J gave up 2 bases; unmatched junction bases: 3. CDR3 amino acids: CASSGGTGAGNTIYF. As DNA, the CDR3 is TGTGCCAGCAGCGGGGGGACAGGGGCTGGAAACACCATATATTTT.

The chain carries TRBV4-3 and TRBJ2-1, with 12 bases aligning to TRBD2. CDR3 size: 14 residues. Germline CDR1 is LGHNA and CDR2 is YSLEER. V was pared by 4 bases and J by 10 bases, with 5 bases of the junction left unmatched. The CDR3 is CASSRLAGDGEQFF. CDR3 bases: TGCGCCAGCAGCCGACTAGCGGGAGATGGGGAGCAGTTCTTC.

The rearrangement joins TRBV6-5 to TRBJ2-1; D call uncertain. V lost 6 bases and J lost 7, with 19 bases in between. CDR1 and CDR2 (germline): MNHEY, SVGAGI. The CDR3 contains 15 residues. CDR3 sequence: CASRAQRSLLNEQFF. The CDR3 bases are TGTGCCAGCAGGGCCCAGCGTTCCCTATTAAATGAGCAGTTCTTC.

V is TRBV5-1 and J is TRBJ1-1, with 7 nucleotides matching TRBD1. The CDR3 runs to 14 residues. With 2 bases clipped from V and 3 bases from J, the junction kept 4 bases outside the gene matches. Looked up from germline, CDR1 is SGHRS and CDR2 is YFSETQ. In DNA form, the CDR3 reads TGCGCCAGCAGCTTAGACAGGGTGTACACTGAAGCTTTCTTT. Its translation: CASSLDRVYTEAFF.

The V and J genes are TRBV7-9 and TRBJ1-1; D remains unclear. Germline V gene lookup returns CDR1 SEHNR and CDR2 FQNEAQ (reference sequence). The CDR3 spans 14 residues. The ends were cut back, 8 bases at V and 3 bases at J, with 16 bases in the middle. CDR3 DNA: TGTGCCAGCGACTCGGCTCCGGGGTACACTGAAGCTTTCTTT. Translated, it gives CASDSAPGYTEAFF.

CDR3: CASSFLGQGAVRGYTF. CDR3 DNA sequence: TGTGCCAGCAGCTTTCTGGGACAGGGGGCCGTCAGGGGCTACACCTTC. The V and J genes are TRBV5-6 and TRBJ1-2; 12 bases are shared with TRBD1. The CDR3 totals 16 residues. Germline V gene lookup returns CDR1 SGHDT and CDR2 YYEEEE. Trimming cost V 2 bases and J 8 bases; bases outside gene matches: 10. Full variable domain (rest looked up from reference TRBV5-6 and TRBJ1-2): DAGVTQSPTHLIKTRGQQVTLRCSPKSGHDTVSWYQQALGQGPQFIFQYYEEEERQRGNFPDRFSGHQFPNYSSELNVNALLLGDSALYLCASSFLGQGAVRGYTFGSGTRLTVV.

This chain links TRBV2 with TRBJ2-3; D call uncertain. V was shortened by 8 bases and J by 3 bases, with 24 bases between the two germline ends. Germline V gene data show CDR1 as SNHLY and CDR2 as FYNNEI. There are 17 residues in the CDR3. Here the CDR3 DNA reads TGTGCCAGCTCCCTAGAGGCCGTGTACGGCTCAACAGATACGCAGTATTTT. Translating gives CASSLEAVYGSTDTQYF.

With regard to this clone: Other DNA sequences in this sample translate to the same CDR3. The chain uses TRBV27 and TRBJ2-7; perhaps TRBD1 as D (6 bases). The CDR3 contains 14 residues. The V end was cut by 4 bases, the J end by 3 bases, with 13 bases between. The germline CDR1 and CDR2 sequences are MNHEY and SMNVEV (reference sequence). This chain's CDR3 is CASSYRERGYEQYF. DNA for the CDR3: TGTGCCAGCAGTTACAGGGAGCGAGGCTACGAGCAGTACTTC.

Only one count was recorded for this clone. The chain combines TRBV6-2 or TRBV6-3 with TRBJ1-4; the D gene is possibly TRBD1 (6 bases). This CDR3 has 14 residues. Germline loops: CDR1 MNHEY, CDR2 SVGEGT. With 6 bases removed from V and 7 bases from J, the gap between germline ends came to 15 bases. The CDR3 here is CASSLQGRGEKLFF. CDR3 nucleotides: TGTGCCAGCAGCCTACAGGGACGTGGTGAAAAACTGTTTTTT.